The sequence of this TCR beta chain was determined in a study of identical twins. Each CDR3 protein is one row after TCRdb ran MiXCR on the 5' RACE reads. The sample has about 470,000 distinct CDR3 sequences; roughly a quarter are singletons. Germline CDR1 SQVTM, CDR2 ANQGSEA. V was cut by 8 bases and J by 2 bases, with 21 bases left in between. The CDR3 consists of 15 residues. These sequences were also reported in another study, on T cells expressing NK-cell markers. That source reports: Sorting was limited to alpha-beta TCR-expressing T cells with an anti-gamma-delta TCR antibody in several experiments.

The chain has TRBV29-1 and TRBJ1-2, with TRBD1 as a possible D gene (6 bases). This receptor was taken from a woman aged 18-29 years in good health. Specimen: CD4+ T cells sorted from blood. The CDR3 DNA reads TGCAGCACAATGTCGGAACAGGGAAGGAACTATGGCTACACCTTC. Its protein product is CSTMSEQGRNYGYTF.